The clone carrying this T cell receptor beta chain occurred a few times. The sample is drawn from a study of blood T cells in healthy people across ages. PCR was performed a second time for about 7 to 12 cycles using a sample-barcoded 5' primer and a J-beta primer mix. Each CDR3 protein is one row after TCRdb ran MiXCR on the 5' RACE reads. The repertoire holds about 1,500,000 distinct CDR3 sequences, roughly 40% seen once, with around 8% in the top ten. The sequenced sample was blood. The TCR originated in a woman younger than 30 in good health.

The CDR3 reads CSARGPTTYSYEQYF. The CDR3 region has the DNA TGCAGTGCTAGAGGACCGACGACTTACTCCTACGAGCAGTACTTC. The chain recombines TRBV20-1 with TRBJ2-7; D is undetermined. CDR1 is DFQATT and CDR2 is SNEGSKA in the germline V gene (reference sequence). V lost 1 base to trimming and J lost 0 bases, with 13 bases between them. This CDR3 has 15 residues.